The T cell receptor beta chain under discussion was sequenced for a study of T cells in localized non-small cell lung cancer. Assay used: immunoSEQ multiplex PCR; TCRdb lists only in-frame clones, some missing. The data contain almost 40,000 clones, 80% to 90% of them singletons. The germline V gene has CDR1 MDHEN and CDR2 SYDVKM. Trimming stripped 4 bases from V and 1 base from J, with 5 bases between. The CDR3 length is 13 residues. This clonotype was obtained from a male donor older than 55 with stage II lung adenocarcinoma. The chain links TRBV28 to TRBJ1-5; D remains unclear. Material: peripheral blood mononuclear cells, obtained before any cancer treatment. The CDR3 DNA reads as TGTGCCAGCAGTTGGGAGAGCAATCAGCCCCAGCATTTT. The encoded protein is CASSWESNQPQHF.